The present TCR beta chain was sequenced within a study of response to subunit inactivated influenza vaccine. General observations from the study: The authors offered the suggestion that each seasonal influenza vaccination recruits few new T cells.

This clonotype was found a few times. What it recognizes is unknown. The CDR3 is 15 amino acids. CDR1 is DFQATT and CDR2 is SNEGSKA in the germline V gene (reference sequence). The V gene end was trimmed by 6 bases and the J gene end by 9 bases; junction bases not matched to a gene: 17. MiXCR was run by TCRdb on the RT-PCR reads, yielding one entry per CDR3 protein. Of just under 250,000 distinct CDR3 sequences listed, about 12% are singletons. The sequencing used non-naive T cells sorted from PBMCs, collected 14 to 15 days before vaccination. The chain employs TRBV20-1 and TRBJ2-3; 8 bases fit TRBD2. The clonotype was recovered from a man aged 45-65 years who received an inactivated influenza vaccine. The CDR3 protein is CSAPIIPLSGTTQYF. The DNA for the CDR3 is TGCAGTGCCCCCATTATCCCCCTTAGCGGGACCACGCAGTATTTT.